This is a list of T cell receptor beta chains from one sample in a study of blood T cells in healthy people across ages. TCRdb independently ran MiXCR on the 5' RACE reads; one entry per CDR3 protein. The sample holds 850,000 to 1,300,000 distinct CDR3 sequences, 35% to 50% seen once. Sample: blood. These receptors all come from a woman aged 55-69 years in good health. Each CDR3 is given with its conserved first and last residue. Each record gives: CDR3 DNA, CDR3 protein, J gene, D gene, clone size, V gene. D genes are given only for firm matches. The size entry is marked missing in some rows and otherwise reads once, few, many or a size class.

cdr3_nt: TGTGCCAGCAGCCAAGAAGGCACGGGCGGGGAGCTGTTTTTT
cdr3_aa: CASSQEGTGGELFF
j_call: TRBJ2-2
d_call: .
clone_size: .
v_call: TRBV4-2

cdr3_nt: TGTGCCACCAGTAGGGACAGGGTTATAGGACTAACCAAAAACATTCAGTACTTC
cdr3_aa: CATSRDRVIGLTKNIQYF
j_call: TRBJ2-4
d_call: TRBD1
clone_size: .
v_call: TRBV24-1

cdr3_nt: TGCAGTGCTAGGTCTACCCTGGAGGAAAAACTGTTTTTT
cdr3_aa: CSARSTLEEKLFF
j_call: TRBJ1-4
d_call: .
clone_size: .
v_call: TRBV20-1

cdr3_nt: TGTGCCAGCAGCCAACCAGGGAATCAGCCCCAGCATTTT
cdr3_aa: CASSQPGNQPQHF
j_call: TRBJ1-5
d_call: .
clone_size: few
v_call: TRBV7-8

cdr3_nt: TGTGCCAGCAGTTTTACCGGGACAGGGGGCAACGAGCAGTACTTC
cdr3_aa: CASSFTGTGGNEQYF
j_call: TRBJ2-7
d_call: TRBD1
clone_size: .
v_call: TRBV12-3/TRBV12-4

cdr3_nt: TGTGCCAGCGAATATGGAAACACCATATATTTT
cdr3_aa: CASEYGNTIYF
j_call: TRBJ1-3
d_call: .
clone_size: .
v_call: TRBV12-3/TRBV12-4

cdr3_nt: TGTGCCAGCAGCCCTCGGACAGGGTCCGGATCCAGCACAGATACGCAGTATTTT
cdr3_aa: CASSPRTGSGSSTDTQYF
j_call: TRBJ2-3
d_call: .
clone_size: .
v_call: TRBV21-1

cdr3_nt: TGTGCCAGCAGTTACCAACCCAACACCGTCTACAATGAGCAGTTCTTC
cdr3_aa: CASSYQPNTVYNEQFF
j_call: TRBJ2-1
d_call: .
clone_size: .
v_call: TRBV6-2/TRBV6-3

cdr3_nt: TGTGCCAGCAGCGTATCTGGGGGCTTCTACGAGCAGTACTTC
cdr3_aa: CASSVSGGFYEQYF
j_call: TRBJ2-7
d_call: .
clone_size: .
v_call: TRBV9

cdr3_nt: TGTGCCACCTCCCGGGGACACCTATACAATGAGCAGTACTTC
cdr3_aa: CATSRGHLYNEQYF
j_call: TRBJ2-5
d_call: .
clone_size: .
v_call: TRBV27

cdr3_nt: TGTGCCAGCAGTGTCCTCCTGGGGGATAGAAGTGATACGCAGTATTTT
cdr3_aa: CASSVLLGDRSDTQYF
j_call: TRBJ2-3
d_call: .
clone_size: .
v_call: TRBV6-1

cdr3_nt: TGTGCCAGCAGCGTAGCCGACACCTACGAGCAGTACTTC
cdr3_aa: CASSVADTYEQYF
j_call: TRBJ2-7
d_call: .
clone_size: few
v_call: TRBV9

cdr3_nt: TGCAGTGCTAGATCCCGCGGGAGGGCCCATGAGCAGTTCTTC
cdr3_aa: CSARSRGRAHEQFF
j_call: TRBJ2-1
d_call: TRBD2
clone_size: once
v_call: TRBV20-1

cdr3_nt: TGTGCCAGCAGCTTAGAGCTAGAGAGAGGTAATGAGCAGTTCTTC
cdr3_aa: CASSLELERGNEQFF
j_call: TRBJ2-1
d_call: .
clone_size: few
v_call: TRBV7-2

cdr3_nt: TGTGCCACCAGCAGAGATGGACTCGACTCCTACAATGAGCAGTACTTC
cdr3_aa: CATSRDGLDSYNEQYF
j_call: TRBJ2-5
d_call: .
clone_size: once
v_call: TRBV15

cdr3_nt: TGTGCCATCAGTGGGGGGGGGGCAGAGCAGTACTTC
cdr3_aa: CAISGGGAEQYF
j_call: TRBJ2-5
d_call: .
clone_size: .
v_call: TRBV10-3

cdr3_nt: TGTGCCAGCAGTGAATCGGTCGGGCCGGAGCAGTACTTC
cdr3_aa: CASSESVGPEQYF
j_call: TRBJ2-7
d_call: .
clone_size: .
v_call: TRBV6-1

cdr3_nt: TGTGCCAGCAGCGCAGGGGCACTTCAGAATGAAAAACTGTTTTTT
cdr3_aa: CASSAGALQNEKLFF
j_call: TRBJ1-4
d_call: .
clone_size: .
v_call: TRBV7-9

cdr3_nt: TGTGCCAGCATCATCGACAGGGCCTACGAGCAGTACTTC
cdr3_aa: CASIIDRAYEQYF
j_call: TRBJ2-7
d_call: TRBD1
clone_size: .
v_call: TRBV7-9

cdr3_nt: TGTGCCGGGAGTCTACCTGGCGAGCAGTACTTC
cdr3_aa: CAGSLPGEQYF
j_call: TRBJ2-7
d_call: .
clone_size: .
v_call: TRBV30

cdr3_nt: TGTGCCAGCAGTTTCGTCCGGACAGGGAACTCTGGGGCCAACGTCCTGACTTTC
cdr3_aa: CASSFVRTGNSGANVLTF
j_call: TRBJ2-6
d_call: TRBD1
clone_size: many
v_call: TRBV12-3/TRBV12-4

cdr3_nt: TGTGCCAGCAGCGTAGCTAGCGGGGCACACAATGAGCAGTTCTTC
cdr3_aa: CASSVASGAHNEQFF
j_call: TRBJ2-1
d_call: TRBD2
clone_size: .
v_call: TRBV9

cdr3_nt: TGTGCCAGCAGTGAAGATAACCGGGCCCTTAGCAATCAGCCCCAGCATTTT
cdr3_aa: CASSEDNRALSNQPQHF
j_call: TRBJ1-5
d_call: .
clone_size: few
v_call: TRBV6-1

cdr3_nt: TGTGCCAGTAACGACGGACCTAGCGAGCAGTTCTTC
cdr3_aa: CASNDGPSEQFF
j_call: TRBJ2-1
d_call: .
clone_size: .
v_call: TRBV27

cdr3_nt: TGTGCCAGCATTCACAGGGAGGGTCGCGACGAGCAGTACTTC
cdr3_aa: CASIHREGRDEQYF
j_call: TRBJ2-7
d_call: .
clone_size: once
v_call: TRBV6-2/TRBV6-3

cdr3_nt: TGTGCCAGCAGTTCCCTAGCGGGAGCTATCCAAGAGACCCAGTACTTC
cdr3_aa: CASSSLAGAIQETQYF
j_call: TRBJ2-5
d_call: TRBD2
clone_size: .
v_call: TRBV27

cdr3_nt: TGCAGTGCTAGAGACGTAGCGCTAGTGAACGAGCAGTTCTTC
cdr3_aa: CSARDVALVNEQFF
j_call: TRBJ2-1
d_call: .
clone_size: .
v_call: TRBV20-1